This TCR beta chain was observed in a study of cytomegalovirus exposure and HLA in healthy donors. Overall study: The 120 or so validation repertoires were produced on the same platform as the 700 or so repertoires of the first cohort. This was reported in a later analysis.

With regard to this clone: Its antigen is not known.

Generated by immunoSEQ multiplex PCR, the TCRdb table keeps only in-frame clones and is missing some. The sample carries a few hundred thousand clones, about 89% recorded once. Findings and caveats of the study: 164 TCR beta chains were listed as cytomegalovirus-associated.

Trimming left V 2 bases short and J 3 bases short, with 5 bases between. Germline V gives CDR1 MNHEY, CDR2 SMNVEV (reference sequence). This CDR3 has 12 amino acids. The clonotype originates from a woman under 30 in good health and CMV-seronegative. Sequenced: PBMCs. V usage is TRBV27 and J usage is TRBJ2-7; tentatively, D is TRBD2 (5 bases). CDR3 residues: CASSLGGYEQYF. The CDR3 nucleotides read TGTGCCAGCAGTTTAGGAGGCTACGAGCAGTACTTC.